A single sample is the source of the 2 T cell receptor beta chains below, sequenced in a study of blood T cell repertoires in COVID-19 (dated by TCRdb to 2018 to 2021). Library generation was performed with the immunoSEQ multiplex PCR assay. Here the immuneACCESS table is served through TCRdb, limited to in-frame sequences with V and J called. Missing clones are a known gap in these copies; in checked studies unresolved V genes cover under half, and the rest lacks a known reason. Counted in this sample were 20,000 to 25,000 clones; 87% of them appeared once. The ten largest clones capture over 25% of the sample. Sequenced: peripheral blood. These receptors were taken from a human donor with active COVID-19. The donor label of this sample is uncertain.

The chain carries TRBV7-9 and TRBJ2-7; 8 positions match TRBD1. Trimming at V came to 4 bases and at J to 7 bases, leaving 6 bases not matched to a gene. There are 13 residues in the CDR3. Germline V gene sequence: CDR1 SEHNR, CDR2 FQNEAQ (reference sequence). In nucleotides, the CDR3 is TGTGCCAGCAGCTGGGGACAGGCCCGGGAGCAGTACTTC. Translated, it gives CASSWGQAREQYF. Full variable domain (remainder filled in from reference TRBV7-9 and TRBJ2-7): DTGVSQNPRHKITKRGQNVTFRCDPISEHNRLYWYRQTLGQGPEFLTYFQNEAQLEKSRLLSDRFSAERPKGSFSTLEIQRTEQGDSAMYLCASSWGQAREQYFGPGTRLTVT.

CDR3 DNA sequence: TGTGCCTGGAGTGTACGTCTAGACAATGAGCAGTTCTTC. Its translation is CAWSVRLDNEQFF. The chain combines TRBV30 with TRBJ2-1; no firm D call. Trimming left V 0 bases short and J 5 bases short, with 8 bases between. CDR1 GTSNPN and CDR2 SVGIG come from the germline V gene (reference sequence). This CDR3 is built from 13 residues.